The rows below give T cell receptor beta chains drawn from one sample of a study of CD8+ T cells in alopecia areata. Sequencing used immunoSEQ multiplex PCR; TCRdb keeps in-frame clones, though not all of them. The sample includes 150,000 to 250,000 clones, more than 55% of them seen just once. The specimen comprised CD4+ T cells sorted from blood, sampled at week 4, from a patient treated with tofacitinib. Source of these receptors: a human donor with alopecia areata. The CDR3 runs from the conserved cysteine through the conserved F or W. D genes are given only for firm matches. Expanded clones get a size class; other rows say once, few or many, or leave the size out.

v_call	j_call	clone_size	d_call	cdr3_nt	cdr3_aa
TRBV29-1	TRBJ1-1	-	-	TGCAGCGTTGGAGACACAGCACTGAACACTGAAGCTTTCTTT	CSVGDTALNTEAFF
TRBV4-1	TRBJ1-5	-	-	TGCGCCAGCAGCCAGGACCGATCCAATCAGCCCCAGCATTTT	CASSQDRSNQPQHF
TRBV29-1	TRBJ2-2	few	-	TGCAGCGTTTCAGGGAAAGTGGGAACCGGGGAGCTGTTTTTT	CSVSGKVGTGELFF
TRBV2	TRBJ2-6	-	-	TGTGCCAGCAGTGGTGAAGGGCCCGGGGCCAACGTCCTGACTTTC	CASSGEGPGANVLTF
TRBV29-1	TRBJ2-3	-	TRBD1	TGCAGCGTTAGGGGGCGTAGCACAGATACGCAGTATTTT	CSVRGRSTDTQYF
TRBV2	TRBJ1-5	-	-	TGTGCCAGCAGGCAGACCCCGGGACCTACAGATAAGCATAGCAATCAGCCCCAGCATTTT	CASRQTPGPTDKHSNQPQHF
TRBV2	TRBJ1-4	-	-	TGTGCCAGCAGTGGTAGGGTAGCTAATGAAAAACTGTTTTTT	CASSGRVANEKLFF
TRBV29-1	TRBJ1-2	once	TRBD1	TGCAGCGTTGACCCTGTGGACAGGAGCGGCTACACCTTC	CSVDPVDRSGYTF
TRBV29-1	TRBJ2-6	-	-	TGCAGCGTAAACTTGAACTCTGGGGCCAACGTCCTGACTTTC	CSVNLNSGANVLTF
TRBV30	TRBJ2-7	-	-	TGTGCCTGGAGCGGACCGGGGAGTGGGGAGCAGTACTTC	CAWSGPGSGEQYF
TRBV4-2	TRBJ2-1	-	TRBD2	TGTGCCAGCAGCAGGACTAGCGGAAACAATGAGCAGTTCTTC	CASSRTSGNNEQFF